The present TCR beta chain was sequenced within a study of radiation and T cells in renal cell carcinoma. Study context: Nephrectomy followed 15 Gy stereotactic body radiation by 4 weeks.

The length of the CDR3 is 13 residues. V was clipped by 4 bases and J by 8 bases; unmatched bases: 4. The germline V gene encodes CDR1 SNHLY and CDR2 FYNNEI. Time point specified: blood 2 weeks post-SBRT. Treatment: 15 Gy SBRT to primary tumor, nephrectomy 4 weeks later. Serial blood draws occurred at baseline and 2 and 4 weeks post-SBRT. Overall study findings and caveats: Top tumor clonotypes rose in blood 2 weeks post-radiation, then contracted. No pretreatment tumor biopsies were available for baseline clonotypes.

This table comes from immunoSEQ multiplex PCR, and its TCRdb copy is limited to in-frame clones, with some not included. The table lists some 120,000 clones, roughly four fifths of them singletons. In the case of this clone: Its antigen is currently unknown.

V usage is TRBV2 and J usage is TRBJ1-2, with 10 bases matching TRBD1. The sample consisted of blood, taken from a patient whose treatment included radiotherapy and nephrectomy. The clonotype was recovered from a man in his fifties or sixties with renal cell carcinoma. The CDR3 here is CASSGTGGLGYTF. CDR3 bases: TGTGCCAGCAGTGGGACAGGGGGTTTAGGCTACACCTTC.